This T cell receptor beta chain was observed in a study of technical replicates of blood from a few donors. Losses at the gene ends were 10 bases for V and 2 bases for J; bases not matched to a gene: 8. Germline V lookup: CDR1 MNHEY, CDR2 SVGAGI. This CDR3 has 13 amino acids. Profiling relied on immunoSEQ multiplex PCR, and the TCRdb table lists in-frame clones only, not all of them. The data show about 79,000 clones, with 75% to 95% seen just once and about 0.4% held by the top ten. This receptor was taken from a human donor in good health. Some clones in this sample may be carry-over from other donors' samples. The sequenced sample consisted of T cells isolated from PBMCs. The V call is TRBV6-5, the J call TRBJ2-7, with TRBD1 matching 7 bases. This CDR3 is CATKGQLTYEQYF. DNA for the CDR3: TGTGCCACCAAGGGACAGCTTACCTACGAGCAGTACTTC.